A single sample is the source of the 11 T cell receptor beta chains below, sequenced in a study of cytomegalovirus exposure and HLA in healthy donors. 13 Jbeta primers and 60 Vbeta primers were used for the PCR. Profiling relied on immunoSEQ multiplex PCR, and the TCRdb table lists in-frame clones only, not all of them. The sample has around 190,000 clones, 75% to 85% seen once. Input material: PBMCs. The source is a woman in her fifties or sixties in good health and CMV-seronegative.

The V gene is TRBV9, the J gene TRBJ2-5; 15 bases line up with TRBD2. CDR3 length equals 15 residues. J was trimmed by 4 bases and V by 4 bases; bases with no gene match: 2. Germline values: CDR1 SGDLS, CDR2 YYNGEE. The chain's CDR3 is CASSTGLAGGETQYF. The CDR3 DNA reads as TGTGCCAGCAGCACGGGACTAGCGGGAGGAGAGACCCAGTACTTC.

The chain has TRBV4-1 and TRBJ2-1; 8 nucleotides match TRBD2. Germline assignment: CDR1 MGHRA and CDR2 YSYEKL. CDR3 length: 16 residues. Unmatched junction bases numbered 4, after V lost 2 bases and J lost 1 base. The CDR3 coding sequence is TGCGCCAGCAGCCAAAGCGGGAGTCGGTCCTACAATGAGCAGTTCTTC. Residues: CASSQSGSRSYNEQFF.

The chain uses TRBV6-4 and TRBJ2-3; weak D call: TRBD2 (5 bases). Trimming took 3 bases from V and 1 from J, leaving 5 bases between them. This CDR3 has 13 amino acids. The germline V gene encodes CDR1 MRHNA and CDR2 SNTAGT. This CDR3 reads CASSERGTDTQYF. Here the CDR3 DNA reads TGTGCCAGCAGTGAGCGGGGCACAGATACGCAGTATTTT.

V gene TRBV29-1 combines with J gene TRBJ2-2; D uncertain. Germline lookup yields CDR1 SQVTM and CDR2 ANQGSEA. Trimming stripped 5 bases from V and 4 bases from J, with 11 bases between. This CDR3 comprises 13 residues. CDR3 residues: CSVTTSATGELFF. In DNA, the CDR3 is TGCAGCGTTACTACCTCAGCCACCGGGGAGCTGTTTTTT.

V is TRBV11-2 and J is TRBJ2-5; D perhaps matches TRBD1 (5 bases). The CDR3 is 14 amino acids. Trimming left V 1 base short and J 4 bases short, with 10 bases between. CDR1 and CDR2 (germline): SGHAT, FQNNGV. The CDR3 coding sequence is TGTGCCAGCAGCTTAGGGACACTGGTAGAGACCCAGTACTTC. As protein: CASSLGTLVETQYF.

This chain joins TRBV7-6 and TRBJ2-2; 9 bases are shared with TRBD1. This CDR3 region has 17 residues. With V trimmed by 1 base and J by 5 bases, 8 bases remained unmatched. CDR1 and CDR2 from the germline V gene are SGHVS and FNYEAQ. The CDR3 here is CASSLDGTGKRTGELFF. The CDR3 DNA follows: TGTGCCAGCAGCTTAGACGGGACAGGGAAAAGAACCGGGGAGCTGTTTTTT.

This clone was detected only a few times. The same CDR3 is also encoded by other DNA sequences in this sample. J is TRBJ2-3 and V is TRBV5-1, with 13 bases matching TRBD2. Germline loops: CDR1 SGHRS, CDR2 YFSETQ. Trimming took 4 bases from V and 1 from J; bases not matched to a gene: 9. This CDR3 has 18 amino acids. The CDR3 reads CASSLRTSGSVGTDTQYF. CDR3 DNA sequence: TGCGCCAGCAGCCTCCGGACTAGCGGGAGTGTCGGCACAGATACGCAGTATTTT.

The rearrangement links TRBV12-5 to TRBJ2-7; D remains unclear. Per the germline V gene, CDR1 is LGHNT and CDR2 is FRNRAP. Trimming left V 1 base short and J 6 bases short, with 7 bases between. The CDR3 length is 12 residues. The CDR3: CASGLGRGEQYF. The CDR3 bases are TGTGCTAGTGGTTTGGGACGCGGCGAGCAGTACTTC.

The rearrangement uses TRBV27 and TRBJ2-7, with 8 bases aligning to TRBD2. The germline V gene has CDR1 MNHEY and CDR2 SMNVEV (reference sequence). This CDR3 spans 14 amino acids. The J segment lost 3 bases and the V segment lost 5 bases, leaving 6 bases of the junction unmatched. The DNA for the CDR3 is TGTGCCAGCAGTCACCTCGGGGGGGACTACGAGCAGTACTTC. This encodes CASSHLGGDYEQYF.

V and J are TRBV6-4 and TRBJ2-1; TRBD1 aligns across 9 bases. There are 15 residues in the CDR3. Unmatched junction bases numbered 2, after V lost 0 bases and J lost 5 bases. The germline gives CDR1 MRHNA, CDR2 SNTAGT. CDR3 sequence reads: CASSDSGQGHNEQFF. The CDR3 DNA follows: TGTGCCAGCAGTGACTCGGGACAGGGACACAATGAGCAGTTCTTC.

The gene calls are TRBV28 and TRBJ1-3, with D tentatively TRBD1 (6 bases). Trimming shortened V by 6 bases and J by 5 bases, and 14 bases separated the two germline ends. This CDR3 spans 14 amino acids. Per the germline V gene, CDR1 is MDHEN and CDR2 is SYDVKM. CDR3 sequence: CASSEGQNRNTIYF. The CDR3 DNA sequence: TGTGCCAGCAGCGAAGGACAGAACAGAAACACCATATATTTT. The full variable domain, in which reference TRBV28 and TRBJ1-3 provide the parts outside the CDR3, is DVKVTQSSRYLVKRTGEKVFLECVQDMDHENMFWYRQDPGLGLRLIYFSYDVKMKEKGDIPEGYSVSREKKERFSLILESASTNQTSMYLCASSEGQNRNTIYFGEGSWLTVV.